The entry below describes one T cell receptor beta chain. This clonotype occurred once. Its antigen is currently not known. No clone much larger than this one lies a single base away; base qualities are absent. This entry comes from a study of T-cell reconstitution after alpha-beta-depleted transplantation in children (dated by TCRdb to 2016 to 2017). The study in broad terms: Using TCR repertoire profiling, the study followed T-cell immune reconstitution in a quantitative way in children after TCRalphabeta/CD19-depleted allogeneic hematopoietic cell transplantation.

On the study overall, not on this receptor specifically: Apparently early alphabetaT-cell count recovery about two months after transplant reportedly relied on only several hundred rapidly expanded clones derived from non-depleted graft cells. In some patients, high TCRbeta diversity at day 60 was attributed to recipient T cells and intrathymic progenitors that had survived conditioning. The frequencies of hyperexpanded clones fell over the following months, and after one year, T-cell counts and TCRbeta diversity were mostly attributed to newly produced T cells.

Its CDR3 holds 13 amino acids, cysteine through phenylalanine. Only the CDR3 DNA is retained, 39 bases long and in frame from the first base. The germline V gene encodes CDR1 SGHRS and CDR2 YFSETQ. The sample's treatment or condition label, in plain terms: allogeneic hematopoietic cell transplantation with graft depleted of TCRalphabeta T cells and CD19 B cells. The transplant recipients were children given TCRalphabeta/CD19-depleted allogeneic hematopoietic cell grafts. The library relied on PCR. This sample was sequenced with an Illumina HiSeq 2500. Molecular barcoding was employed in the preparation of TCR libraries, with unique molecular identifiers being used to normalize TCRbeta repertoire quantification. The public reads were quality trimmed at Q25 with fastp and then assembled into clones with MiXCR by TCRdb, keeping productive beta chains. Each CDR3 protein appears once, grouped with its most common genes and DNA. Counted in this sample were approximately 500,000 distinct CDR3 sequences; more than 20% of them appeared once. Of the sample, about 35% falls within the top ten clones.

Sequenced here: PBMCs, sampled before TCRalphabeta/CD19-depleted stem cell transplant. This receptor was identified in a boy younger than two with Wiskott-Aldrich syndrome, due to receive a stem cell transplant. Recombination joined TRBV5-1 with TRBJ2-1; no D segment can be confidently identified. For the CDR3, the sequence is CPGSLTFGNEQFF. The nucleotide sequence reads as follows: TGCCCCGGCAGCTTAACGTTCGGCAATGAGCAGTTCTTC.